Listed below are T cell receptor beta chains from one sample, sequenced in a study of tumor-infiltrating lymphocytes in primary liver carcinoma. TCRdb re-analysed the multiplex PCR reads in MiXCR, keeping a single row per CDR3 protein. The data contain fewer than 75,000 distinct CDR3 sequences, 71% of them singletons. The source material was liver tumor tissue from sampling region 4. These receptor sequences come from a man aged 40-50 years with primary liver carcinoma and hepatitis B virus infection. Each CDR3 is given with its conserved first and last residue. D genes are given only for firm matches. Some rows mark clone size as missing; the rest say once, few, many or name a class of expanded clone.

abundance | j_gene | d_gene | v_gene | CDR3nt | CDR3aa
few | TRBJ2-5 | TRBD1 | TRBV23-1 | TGCGCCAGCAGTCAATCGGTTGACAGGGCTAGACTAAAGACCCAGTACTTC | CASSQSVDRARLKTQYF
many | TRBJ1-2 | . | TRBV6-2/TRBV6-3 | TGTGCCTCCCTGAGGGTCGGCTATGGCTACACCTTC | CASLRVGYGYTF
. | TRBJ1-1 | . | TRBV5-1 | TGCGCCAGCAGCCCCGGGAAAGGGAACACTGAAGCTTTCTTT | CASSPGKGNTEAFF
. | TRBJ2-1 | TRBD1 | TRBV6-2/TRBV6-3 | TGTGCCAGCAGTTACCTCAGACAGGGGGCCCACCTTTACAATGAGCAATTCTTC | CASSYLRQGAHLYNEQFF
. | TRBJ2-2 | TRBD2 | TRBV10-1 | TGCACCAGCAGTGATGGGCTAGCGGGAGGAGGTACCAGGGAGCTGTTTTTT | CTSSDGLAGGGTRELFF
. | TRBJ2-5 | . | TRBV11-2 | TGTGCCAGCAGCTTAGCGGGGCTAGCCATGGGAAAAAAAGAGACTCAGTACTTC | CASSLAGLAMGKKETQYF
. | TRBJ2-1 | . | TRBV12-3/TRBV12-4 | TGTGCCAGCAGACGGGTGTACAATGAGCAGTTCTTC | CASRRVYNEQFF
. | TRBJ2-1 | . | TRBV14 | TGTGCCAGCGGCCCTAACCAGGTCGGAGCGGGCCGAGACAATGAGCAGTTCTTC | CASGPNQVGAGRDNEQFF
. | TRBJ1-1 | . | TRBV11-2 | TGTGCAAGCAGGCGAGGTAGGGCAGGGGTCTTCACTGAGGCCTTCTTT | CASRRGRAGVFTEAFF
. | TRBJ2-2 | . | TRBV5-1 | TGCGCCAGCAACTTGAGTCCCTCGAACACCGGGGAGCTGTTTTTT | CASNLSPSNTGELFF
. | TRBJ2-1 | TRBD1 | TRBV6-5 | TGTGCCAGCACTTACCGTCCCGGGACAGTGTTGGAGCAGTTCTTC | CASTYRPGTVLEQFF
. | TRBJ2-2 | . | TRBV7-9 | TGTGCCAGCAGCCCAGGGGTTTCGGCGGACCGATACACCGGGGAGCTGTTTTTT | CASSPGVSADRYTGELFF
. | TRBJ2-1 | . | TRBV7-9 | TGTTTCAGCAGTGACAGTTTATCCGAAAACAATGGGCAATTCTTC | CFSSDSLSENNGQFF
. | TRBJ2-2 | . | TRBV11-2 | TGTGCCAGCAGCTTTGCGATATCGAACACCGGGGAGCTGTCTTTT | CASSFAISNTGELSF
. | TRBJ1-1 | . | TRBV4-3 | TGCGCCAACAGCCAAGGGGCCAGGGAAAACACTGAAGTTTTCTTT | CANSQGARENTEVFF
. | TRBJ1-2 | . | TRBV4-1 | TGCGCCAGCAGCCGTGGGGTTGAATACAGGGTACATAACAATGGCTACACCTTC | CASSRGVEYRVHNNGYTF
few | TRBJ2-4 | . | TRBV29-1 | TGCAGCGTTGAAGATCAGGGTTCCAAAAACATTCAGTACTTC | CSVEDQGSKNIQYF
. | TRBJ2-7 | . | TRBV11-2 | TGTGTCAGCAGCTTAACTGACAATGGCTACGAGCAGTACTTC | CVSSLTDNGYEQYF
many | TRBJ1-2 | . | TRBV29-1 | TGCAGCGTTGACACCGACCGCTACACCTTC | CSVDTDRYTF
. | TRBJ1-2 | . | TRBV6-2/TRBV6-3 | TGTGCCACGGCGGACACTGATAACTATGGCTACACCTTC | CATADTDNYGYTF
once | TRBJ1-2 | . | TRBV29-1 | TGTAGCGACGACAGTGACTATGGCTACACCTTC | CSDDSDYGYTF
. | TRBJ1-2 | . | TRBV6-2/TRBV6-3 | TGTGCCTCCCTGAGAGCCGGCTATGGCTACACCTTC | CASLRAGYGYTF
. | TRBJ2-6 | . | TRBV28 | TGTGCCAGCAGCAGGGGTGATACCGTCCTCTCTGGGGCCAACGTCCTGACTTTC | CASSRGDTVLSGANVLTF
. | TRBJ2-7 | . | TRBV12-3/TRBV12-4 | TGTGCCATCAGTTTAGTGGTCGGGGGTGGCAAGCAGTACTTC | CAISLVVGGGKQYF
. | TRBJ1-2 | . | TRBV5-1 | TGCACCAGCAGTTCGACTAACGTTATCGGCTACACCTTC | CTSSSTNVIGYTF